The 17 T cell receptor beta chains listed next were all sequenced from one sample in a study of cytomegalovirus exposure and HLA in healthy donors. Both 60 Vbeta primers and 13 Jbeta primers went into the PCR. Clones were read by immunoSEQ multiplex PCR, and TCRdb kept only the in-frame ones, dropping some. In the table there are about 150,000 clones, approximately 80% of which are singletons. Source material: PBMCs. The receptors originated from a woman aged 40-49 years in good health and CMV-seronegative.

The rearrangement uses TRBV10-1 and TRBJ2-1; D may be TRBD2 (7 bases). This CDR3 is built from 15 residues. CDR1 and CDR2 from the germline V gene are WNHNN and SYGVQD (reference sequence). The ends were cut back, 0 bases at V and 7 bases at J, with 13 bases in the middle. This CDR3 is CASSESRGGLNEQFF. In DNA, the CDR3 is TGCGCCAGCAGTGAGTCGAGGGGGGGCTTGAATGAGCAGTTCTTC.

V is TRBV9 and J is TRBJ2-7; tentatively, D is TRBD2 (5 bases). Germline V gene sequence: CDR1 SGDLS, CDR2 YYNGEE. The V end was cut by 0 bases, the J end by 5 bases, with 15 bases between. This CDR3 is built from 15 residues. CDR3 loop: CASSVEGREWDEQYF. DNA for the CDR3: TGTGCCAGCAGCGTAGAAGGTAGGGAGTGGGACGAGCAGTACTTC. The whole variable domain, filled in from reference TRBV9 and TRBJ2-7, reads DSGVTQTPKHLITATGQRVTLRCSPRSGDLSVYWYQQSLDQGLQFLIQYYNGEERAKGNILERFSAQQFPDLHSELNLSSLELGDSALYFCASSVEGREWDEQYFGPGTRLTVT.

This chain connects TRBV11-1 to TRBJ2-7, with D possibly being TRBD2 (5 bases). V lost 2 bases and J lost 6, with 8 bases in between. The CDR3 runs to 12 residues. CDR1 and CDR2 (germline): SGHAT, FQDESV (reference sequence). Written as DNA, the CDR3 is TGTGCCAGCAGCTTATACGGGGTCGAGCAGTACTTC. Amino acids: CASSLYGVEQYF.

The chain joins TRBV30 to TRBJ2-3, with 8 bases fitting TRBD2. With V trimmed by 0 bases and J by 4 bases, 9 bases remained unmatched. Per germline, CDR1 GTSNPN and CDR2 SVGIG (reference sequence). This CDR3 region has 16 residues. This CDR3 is CAWSVRPAGASDTQYF. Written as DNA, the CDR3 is TGTGCCTGGAGTGTACGACCAGCGGGGGCTTCAGATACGCAGTATTTT. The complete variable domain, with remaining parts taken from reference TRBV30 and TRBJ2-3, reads SQTIHQWPATLVQPVGSPLSLECTVEGTSNPNLYWYRQAAGRGLQLLFYSVGIGQISSEVPQNLSASRPQDRQFILSSKKLLLSDSGFYLCAWSVRPAGASDTQYFGPGTRLTVL.

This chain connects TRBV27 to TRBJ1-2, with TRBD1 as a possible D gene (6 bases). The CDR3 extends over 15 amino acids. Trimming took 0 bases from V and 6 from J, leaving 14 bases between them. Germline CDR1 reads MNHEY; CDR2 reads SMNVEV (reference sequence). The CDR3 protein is CASSLSTGIRNGYTF. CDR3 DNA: TGTGCCAGCAGTTTATCAACAGGGATAAGGAATGGCTACACCTTC.

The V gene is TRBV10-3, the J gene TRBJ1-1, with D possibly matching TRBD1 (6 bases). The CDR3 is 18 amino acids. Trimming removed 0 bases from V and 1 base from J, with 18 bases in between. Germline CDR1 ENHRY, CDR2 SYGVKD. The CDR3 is CAISESRTVTGGNTEAFF. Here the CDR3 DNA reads TGTGCCATCAGTGAGTCGCGAACCGTGACAGGTGGGAACACTGAAGCTTTCTTT.

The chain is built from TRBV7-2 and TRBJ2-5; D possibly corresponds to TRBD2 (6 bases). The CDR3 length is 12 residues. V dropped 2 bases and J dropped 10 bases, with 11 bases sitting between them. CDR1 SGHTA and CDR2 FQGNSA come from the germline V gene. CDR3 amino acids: CASSLPGVVQYF. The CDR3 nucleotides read TGTGCCAGCAGCTTACCGGGGGTTGTCCAGTACTTC.

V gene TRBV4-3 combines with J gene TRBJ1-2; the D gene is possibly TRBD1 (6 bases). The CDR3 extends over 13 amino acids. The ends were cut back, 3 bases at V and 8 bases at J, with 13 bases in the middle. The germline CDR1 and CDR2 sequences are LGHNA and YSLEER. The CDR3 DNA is TGCGCCAGCAGCCACAGGGGCAGGATCGGCTACACCTTC. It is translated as CASSHRGRIGYTF.

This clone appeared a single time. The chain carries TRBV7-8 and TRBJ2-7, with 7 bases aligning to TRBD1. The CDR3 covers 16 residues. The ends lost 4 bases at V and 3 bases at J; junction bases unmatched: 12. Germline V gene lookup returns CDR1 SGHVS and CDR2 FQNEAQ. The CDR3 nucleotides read TGTGCCAGCAGCTCCCCCGGACAGGTAGGAATCTACGAGCAGTACTTC. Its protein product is CASSSPGQVGIYEQYF.

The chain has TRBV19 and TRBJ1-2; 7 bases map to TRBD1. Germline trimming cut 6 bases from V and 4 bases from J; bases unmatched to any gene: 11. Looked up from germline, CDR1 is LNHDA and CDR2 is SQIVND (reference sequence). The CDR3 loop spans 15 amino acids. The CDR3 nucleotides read TGTGCCAGTAGGCCACAGGGGCCTCGGGGCTATGGCTACACCTTC. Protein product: CASRPQGPRGYGYTF. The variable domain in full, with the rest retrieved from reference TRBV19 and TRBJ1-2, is DGGITQSPKYLFRKEGQNVTLSCEQNLNHDAMYWYRQDPGQGLRLIYYSQIVNDFQKGDIAEGYSVSREKKESFPLTVTSAQKNPTAFYLCASRPQGPRGYGYTFGSGTRLTVV.

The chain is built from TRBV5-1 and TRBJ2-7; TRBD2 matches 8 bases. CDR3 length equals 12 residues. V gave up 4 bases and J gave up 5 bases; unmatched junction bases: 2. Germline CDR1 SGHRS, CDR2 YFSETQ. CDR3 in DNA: TGCGCCAGCAGCCGACTAGCGAACGAGCAGTACTTC. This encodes CASSRLANEQYF.

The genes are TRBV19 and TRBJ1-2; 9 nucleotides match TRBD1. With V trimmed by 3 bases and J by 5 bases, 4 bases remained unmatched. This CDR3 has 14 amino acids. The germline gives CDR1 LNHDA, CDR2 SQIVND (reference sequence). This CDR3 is CASSIAGTGYGYTF. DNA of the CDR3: TGTGCCAGTAGTATTGCCGGGACAGGGTATGGCTACACCTTC.

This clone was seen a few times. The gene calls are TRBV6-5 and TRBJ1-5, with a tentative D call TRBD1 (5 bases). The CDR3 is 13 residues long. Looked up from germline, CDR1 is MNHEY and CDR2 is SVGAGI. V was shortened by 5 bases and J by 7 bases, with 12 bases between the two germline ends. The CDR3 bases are TGTGCCAGCAGTCCACCAGGGTGGCAGCCCCAGCATTTT. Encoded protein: CASSPPGWQPQHF.

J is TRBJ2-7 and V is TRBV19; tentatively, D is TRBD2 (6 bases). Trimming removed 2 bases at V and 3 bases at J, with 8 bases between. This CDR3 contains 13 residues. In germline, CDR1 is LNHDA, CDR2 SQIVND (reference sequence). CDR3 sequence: CASSIRGFYEQYF. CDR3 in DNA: TGTGCCAGTAGTATACGGGGGTTCTACGAGCAGTACTTC.

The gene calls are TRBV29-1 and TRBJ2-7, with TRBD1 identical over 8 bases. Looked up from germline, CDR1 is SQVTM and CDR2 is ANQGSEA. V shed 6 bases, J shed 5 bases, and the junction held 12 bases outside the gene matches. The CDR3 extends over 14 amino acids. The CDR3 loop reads CSVKTTGGSDEQYF. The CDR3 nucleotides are TGCAGCGTGAAGACAACAGGGGGTTCTGACGAGCAGTACTTC.

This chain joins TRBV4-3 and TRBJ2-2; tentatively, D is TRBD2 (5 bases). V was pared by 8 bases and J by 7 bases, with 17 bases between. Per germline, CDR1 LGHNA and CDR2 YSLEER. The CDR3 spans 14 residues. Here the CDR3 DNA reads TGCGCCAGCGGTCCCGGGAATGCAATCGGGGAGCTGTTTTTT. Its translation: CASGPGNAIGELFF.

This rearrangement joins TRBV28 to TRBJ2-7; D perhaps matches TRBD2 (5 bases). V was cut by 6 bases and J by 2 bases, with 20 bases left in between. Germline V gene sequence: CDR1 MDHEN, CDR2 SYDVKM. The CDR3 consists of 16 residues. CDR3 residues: CASSKPVGLPPYEQYF. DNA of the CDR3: TGTGCCAGCAGCAAACCCGTCGGACTTCCCCCCTACGAGCAGTACTTC.